Each of the 5 T cell receptor beta chains below was sequenced from the same sample in a study of regulatory T cells in long-lasting Graves disease. Noted time point: persistent/refractory GD, antithyroid drugs over 5 years with positive TRAb. From RNA extracted from PBMCs, the TCR library was made. Building of the TCR beta libraries involved iRepertoire HTBI primers and Arm-PCR of CDR3 regions. TCRdb recomputed calls from the multiplex PCR reads with MiXCR, one row per CDR3 protein. The table shows under 500,000 distinct CDR3 sequences, with more than 20% occurring only once. This sample comprised peripheral blood mononuclear cells (PBMCs), obtained when the disease was refractory, from a patient treated with antithyroid drugs. The receptors stem from a female donor with Graves disease.

This clonotype was seen repeatedly, ten times or more. The chain couples TRBV7-2 to TRBJ2-5; maybe TRBD2 (7 bases). CDR1 and CDR2 from the germline V gene are SGHTA and FQGNSA. Trimming pared 3 bases from V and 5 bases from J, leaving 19 bases between. The CDR3 is 16 residues long. The DNA of the CDR3 is TGTGCCAGCAGCTTTGACTGGGGAGGGGGTTCGGAGACCCAGTACTTC. It specifies CASSFDWGGGSETQYF.

The chain uses TRBV27 and TRBJ2-7, with D unclear. The length of the CDR3 is 14 residues. The V end lost 5 bases, the J end lost 3 bases, and 14 bases lay between the germline ends. Germline V gene sequence: CDR1 MNHEY, CDR2 SMNVEV (reference sequence). CDR3 residues: CASSLIGMSYEQYF. CDR3 in DNA: TGTGCCAGCAGTCTCATAGGAATGAGCTACGAGCAGTACTTC.

The J gene is TRBJ2-5, the V gene TRBV28; D is possibly TRBD1 (5 bases). Germline assignment: CDR1 MDHEN and CDR2 SYDVKM. Between the trimmed V and J ends, which lost 7 bases and 0 bases, there was a span of 18 bases. The CDR3 sequence is 16 residues long. CDR3 residues: CASNQILTEYQETQYF. The CDR3 DNA reads TGTGCCAGCAATCAAATACTGACAGAGTACCAAGAGACCCAGTACTTC.

This clonotype was seen only a few times. The chain links TRBV24-1 to TRBJ2-1; D remains ambiguous. Germline V lookup: CDR1 KGHDR, CDR2 SFDVKD. This CDR3 has 13 amino acids. Trimming pared 3 bases from V and 7 bases from J, leaving 9 bases between. CDR3 protein: CATSDIRRNEQFF. CDR3 in DNA: TGTGCCACCAGTGATATCCGTCGTAATGAGCAGTTCTTC.

This clonotype was found many times. In nucleotides, the CDR3 is TGTGCCAGCAGGGGACTGGGAGGTGGTCTGAACGAGCAGTACTTC. Its translation: CASRGLGGGLNEQYF. The rearrangement links TRBV6-1 to TRBJ2-7, with a weak D call TRBD2 (6 bases). The CDR3 totals 15 residues. V lost 6 bases to trimming and J lost 5 bases, with 20 bases between them. Germline values: CDR1 MNHNS, CDR2 SASEGT.